This T cell receptor beta chain was recorded in a study of T cell responses to AZD1222 COVID-19 vaccine. Data came from immunoSEQ multiplex PCR; TCRdb stores just in-frame clones and leaves some out. The sample lists more than 70,000 clones; about 85% were seen once. Unmatched junction bases numbered 10, after V lost 4 bases and J lost 10 bases. Germline V gene sequence: CDR1 LGHDT, CDR2 YNNKEL (reference sequence). The CDR3 has 14 amino acids. V and J are TRBV3-1 (or the pseudogene TRBV3-2) and TRBJ1-2, with 9 nucleotides matching TRBD1. Sequenced here: peripheral blood, sampled on day 0 of AZD1222 vaccination. The receptor was isolated from an adult in good health. CDR3 DNA sequence: TGTGCCAGCAGCCTTGTCGGGACAGGGTTTACCTACACCTTC. As protein: CASSLVGTGFTYTF.